This T cell receptor beta chain was profiled in a study of low-dose radiotherapy and immunotherapy resistance in tumors. Whole-study context: Cohort 1 was given 0.5 Gy fractions every 2 weeks, 6.5 Gy in total. Patients were given intravenous nivolumab 240 mg every two weeks plus ipilimumab 1 mg/kg every six weeks.

The CDR3 length is 14 residues. Germline V gene data show CDR1 as SQVTM and CDR2 as ANQGSEA. The ends were cut back, 2 bases at V and 14 bases at J, with 24 bases in the middle. First-strand cDNA relied on TRAV- and TRBV-specific primers spanning alpha and beta chains. Amplification, which lasted about 20 PCR cycles, used a constant-region primer and V-primer adapter to amplify TCRs. TCRdb reprocessed the reads via MiXCR and lists one record per CDR3 protein. The data contain 11,000 or so distinct CDR3 sequences, around three fifths of them seen just once; the ten biggest clones take up 10% to 15%. This clonotype came up a few times.

The TCR was taken from a human donor with advanced metastatic prostate, ovarian, gallbladder or colorectal cancer (not recorded which). This table probably holds off-target reads from a library built for another chain. The gene calls are TRBV29-1 and TRBJ2-5; the D is unclear. CDR3: CSVEFHVSWASPYF. CDR3 in DNA: TGCAGCGTTGAATTCCACGTCTCCTGGGCAAGTCCATACTTC. Full variable domain (outside the CDR3, taken from reference TRBV29-1 and TRBJ2-5): SAVISQKPSRDICQRGTSLTIQCQVDSQVTMMFWYRQQPGQSLTLIATANQGSEATYESGFVIDKFPISRPNLTFSTLTVSNMSPEDSSIYLCSVEFHVSWASPYFGPGTRLLVL.